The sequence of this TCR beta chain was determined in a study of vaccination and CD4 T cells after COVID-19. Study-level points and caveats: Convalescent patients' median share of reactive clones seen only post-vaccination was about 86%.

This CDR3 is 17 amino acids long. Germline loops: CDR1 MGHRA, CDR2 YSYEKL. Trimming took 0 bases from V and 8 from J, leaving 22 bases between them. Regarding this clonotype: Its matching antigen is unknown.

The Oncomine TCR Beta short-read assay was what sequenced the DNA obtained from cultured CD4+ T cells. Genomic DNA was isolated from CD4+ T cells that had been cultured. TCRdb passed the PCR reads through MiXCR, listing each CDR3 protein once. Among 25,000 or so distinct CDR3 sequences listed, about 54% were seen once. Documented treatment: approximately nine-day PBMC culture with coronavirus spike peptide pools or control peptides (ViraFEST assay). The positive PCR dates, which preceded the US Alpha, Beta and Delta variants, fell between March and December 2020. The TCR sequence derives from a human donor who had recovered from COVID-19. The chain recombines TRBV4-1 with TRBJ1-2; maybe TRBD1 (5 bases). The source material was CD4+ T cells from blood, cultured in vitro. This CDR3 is CASSQDEVGSRSGGYTF. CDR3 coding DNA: TGCGCCAGCAGCCAAGATGAAGTGGGCAGTCGCTCAGGGGGCTACACCTTC.